This T cell receptor beta chain appears in the sequencing data of a study of prognosis after radiotherapy for stage I lung cancer. Across the study: Distant metastases showed up in a few patients after radiotherapy, at a median of 7 months, while fewer than 17 showed no significant progression.

Genomic DNA yielded TCR beta CDR3, amplified by two-round multiplex PCR. Initially, in first-round PCR, primers specific to each TRBV and TRBJ gene were used. TCRdb called the multiplex PCR reads again in MiXCR, with one record for every CDR3 protein. In the table there are some 24,000 distinct CDR3 sequences, about 34% of which are singletons. The sample holds many counts of this clonotype. Antigen specificity is unknown. Two sampling time points were used, and around 6 milliliters of peripheral blood were drawn at each. CDR1 is LGHDT, CDR2 YNNKEL, per germline (reference sequence). With 4 bases clipped from V and 6 bases from J, the junction kept 10 bases outside the gene matches. This CDR3 is 18 amino acids long. Study-wide results and limits: Unique TCR clone counts dropped after stereotactic body radiation therapy, from a median of roughly 10,000 to 7,000.

This chain links TRBV3-1 with TRBJ2-3; TRBD2 agrees at 16 bases. Here the sequenced sample was PBMCs, taken before or after stereotactic body radiation therapy (not recorded which). The TCR sequence derives from a donor over 45 with non-small cell lung cancer. The CDR3 region is CASSRKPSGLAGGDTQYF. The CDR3 nucleotides read TGTGCCAGCAGCCGCAAGCCTTCGGGACTAGCGGGAGGGGATACGCAGTATTTT.